The entry that follows covers one TCR beta chain sequence. Its antigen is as yet unknown. These data are taken from a study of cytomegalovirus exposure and HLA in healthy donors. Study at large: As released early, the data held 75 million to 90 million unique TCRs from HLA-typed donors. Findings of the study overall: In vitro confirmation showed three CMV-associated chains to be CMV antigen specific. Previously analyzed data showed that most TCR beta V segments were productive at a frequency of about 90% or about 30%.

The CDR3 extends over 13 amino acids. The germline CDR1 and CDR2 sequences are MNHNY and SVGAGI (reference sequence). Deletions cut 4 bases from V and 2 bases from J, with 7 bases between. A multiplex PCR was run with 60 Vbeta primers and 13 Jbeta primers. The method was immunoSEQ multiplex PCR; TCRdb's version includes in-frame clones alone and lacks a portion of them. The profile shows about 150,000 clones, nearly 80% of them singletons. V and J are TRBV6-6 and TRBJ2-3; a possible D gene is TRBD2 (6 bases). The sample comprised PBMCs. The clonotype was recovered from a man aged 25-40 years in good health and CMV-seropositive. The CDR3 DNA reads TGTGCCAGCAGTTGGGACTTCACAGATACGCAGTATTTT. This encodes CASSWDFTDTQYF.